What follows is one T cell receptor beta chain and its context. The data stem from a study of metastatic and nonmetastatic thyroid tumors. From the PCR reads, TCRdb re-called clones with MiXCR. The sample holds roughly 35,000 clones, about a sixth seen once. Before thyroid surgery, none of the patients had received any treatment. Trimming left V 2 bases short and J 6 bases short, with 9 bases between. This CDR3 has 13 amino acids. Germline values: CDR1 SGHTA, CDR2 FQGTGA. The chain carries TRBV7-3 and TRBJ2-3, with D tentatively TRBD1 (5 bases). Sequenced: blood. The sequence was obtained from a female donor with papillary thyroid cancer or a benign thyroid nodule (not recorded which). Some clones in this sample may be carry-over from other donors' samples. DNA for the CDR3: TGTGCCAGCAGCTTAGGGGCCCGGGATACGCAGTATTTT. Its protein product is CASSLGARDTQYF.